What follows are 16 T cell receptor beta chains derived from one specimen sequenced in a study of blood T cell repertoires in COVID-19 (dated by TCRdb to between 2020 and 2021). Library construction relied on the immunoSEQ multiplex PCR assay. This immuneACCESS table, as held by TCRdb, lists in-frame sequences with V and J called but not all clones. Of the missing ones, under half trace to an unresolved V gene in checked studies; the others have no known cause. Counted in this sample were 100,000 to 150,000 clones; approximately 87% of them appeared once. Of the sample, about 2.1% falls within the top ten clones. Sequences were obtained from peripheral blood. All receptors derive from a man aged 65 to 79 with active COVID-19.

The chain uses TRBV11-2 and TRBJ2-2, with TRBD1 matching over 7 bases. From germline, CDR1 is SGHAT and CDR2 FQNNGV. The CDR3 sequence is 17 residues long. Trimming at V came to 0 bases and at J to 4 bases, leaving 8 bases not matched to a gene. CDR3 DNA sequence: TGTGCCAGCAGCTTAGACGGACAGGCCTTGGGCACCGGGGAGCTGTTTTTT. This gives the protein CASSLDGQALGTGELFF.

The rearrangement uses TRBV6-6 and TRBJ1-4, with TRBD1 as a possible D gene (5 bases). This CDR3 comprises 16 residues. The V end was cut by 7 bases, the J end by 0 bases, with 15 bases between. Germline CDR1 MNHNY, CDR2 SVGAGI (reference sequence). In nucleotides, the CDR3 is TGTGCCAGCATCTTTGGGGCGGGGGCAACTAATGAAAAACTGTTTTTT. This sequence encodes CASIFGAGATNEKLFF.

The chain recombines TRBV3-1 (or the pseudogene TRBV3-2) with TRBJ2-1; 9 positions match TRBD2. V gave up 2 bases and J gave up 1 base; unmatched junction bases: 3. The CDR3 has 16 amino acids. Germline loops: CDR1 LGHDT, CDR2 YNNKEL (reference sequence). The CDR3 sequence: CASSQNLAGSYNEQFF. CDR3 DNA sequence: TGTGCCAGCAGCCAAAACCTAGCGGGGTCCTACAATGAGCAGTTCTTC.

V usage is TRBV10-2 and J usage is TRBJ1-5, with 8 bases fitting TRBD1. CDR1 WSHSY and CDR2 SAAADI come from the germline V gene. Germline trimming cut 3 bases from V and 7 bases from J; bases unmatched to any gene: 8. This CDR3 comprises 15 residues. The CDR3 is CASSDVDRAGQPQHF. CDR3 nucleotide sequence: TGCGCCAGCAGTGACGTGGACAGGGCAGGACAGCCCCAGCATTTT.

V and J are TRBV28 and TRBJ1-1, with TRBD1 as a possible D gene (5 bases). The CDR3 has 15 residues. Germline assignment: CDR1 MDHEN and CDR2 SYDVKM. Trimming shortened V by 8 bases and J by 1 base, and 17 bases separated the two germline ends. The CDR3 region is CASLSRGTSNTEAFF. In nucleotides, the CDR3 is TGTGCCAGCCTCTCGCGGGGGACCTCGAACACTGAAGCTTTCTTT.

V gene TRBV2 combines with J gene TRBJ1-2; D call uncertain. Trimming left V 3 bases short and J 4 bases short, with 9 bases between. The V gene's germline CDR1 is SNHLY and CDR2 FYNNEI. The CDR3 spans 13 residues. CDR3 sequence: CASSDQNRYGYTF. The CDR3 nucleotides are TGTGCCAGCAGTGACCAGAACCGCTATGGCTACACCTTC.

The CDR3 DNA sequence: TGCGCCAGCAGCTTGGGGGCACAAGCCGCTCACTATGGCTACACCTTC. Protein: CASSLGAQAAHYGYTF. The chain employs TRBV5-1 and TRBJ1-2; D is undetermined. Trimming took 0 bases from V and 3 from J, leaving 15 bases between them. Germline CDR1 and CDR2: SGHRS and YFSETQ. The CDR3 has 16 amino acids. Supplemented by reference TRBV5-1 and TRBJ1-2, the full variable domain reads KAGVTQTPRYLIKTRGQQVTLSCSPISGHRSVSWYQQTPGQGLQFLFEYFSETQRNKGNFPGRFSGRQFSNSRSEMNVSTLELGDSALYLCASSLGAQAAHYGYTFGSGTRLTVV.

The chain joins TRBV9 to TRBJ2-7; TRBD2 matches 7 bases. Germline loops: CDR1 SGDLS, CDR2 YYNGEE. The CDR3 runs 15 residues. J gave up 6 bases and V 4 bases, and 13 bases lay outside the gene matches. CDR3 sequence reads: CASSSTSLFGGEQYF. The CDR3 nucleotides are TGTGCCAGCAGCTCGACTAGCCTGTTCGGAGGCGAGCAGTACTTC. The full variable domain, completed using reference TRBV9 and TRBJ2-7, is DSGVTQTPKHLITATGQRVTLRCSPRSGDLSVYWYQQSLDQGLQFLIQYYNGEERAKGNILERFSAQQFPDLHSELNLSSLELGDSALYFCASSSTSLFGGEQYFGPGTRLTVT.

This chain links TRBV6-5 with TRBJ2-4, with D unresolved. V gave up 7 bases and J gave up 2 bases, with 12 bases separating them. CDR1 is MNHEY, CDR2 SVGAGI, per germline. CDR3 length: 14 amino acids. The CDR3 DNA reads TGTGCCAGCACTGGCAAGTTCTCCAAAAACATTCAGTACTTC. It encodes CASTGKFSKNIQYF.

The rearrangement joins TRBV6-6 to TRBJ2-1; D is possibly TRBD1 (6 bases). The CDR3 is made up of 13 amino acids. Germline V gene sequence: CDR1 MNHNY, CDR2 SVGAGI (reference sequence). V was pared by 8 bases and J by 6 bases, with 14 bases between. The CDR3 region has the DNA TGTGCCAGCCGGGACACGAATTTCAATGAGCAGTTCTTC. Its translation: CASRDTNFNEQFF.

This clone occurred once. This chain uses TRBV30 with TRBJ2-7; D is possibly TRBD2 (7 bases). This CDR3 is 16 amino acids long. V was trimmed by 3 bases and J by 2 bases, leaving 20 bases between them. In germline, CDR1 is GTSNPN, CDR2 SVGIG (reference sequence). The CDR3 here is CAWSLDPGGQTYEQYF. CDR3 DNA sequence: TGTGCCTGGAGCCTTGACCCGGGGGGCCAAACCTACGAGCAGTACTTC. The full variable domain, rest sourced from reference TRBV30 and TRBJ2-7, is SQTIHQWPATLVQPVGSPLSLECTVEGTSNPNLYWYRQAAGRGLQLLFYSVGIGQISSEVPQNLSASRPQDRQFILSSKKLLLSDSGFYLCAWSLDPGGQTYEQYFGPGTRLTVT.

V is TRBV7-2 and J is TRBJ2-7; D is unresolved. V lost 4 bases, J lost 5 bases, and 12 bases lay in between. This CDR3 spans 13 amino acids. Germline values: CDR1 SGHTA, CDR2 FQGNSA. CDR3 residues: CASSSRQVNEQYF. The CDR3 DNA follows: TGTGCCAGCAGCTCCCGCCAGGTCAACGAGCAGTACTTC.

The chain links TRBV6-5 to TRBJ2-7; 14 bases fit TRBD2. The V and J ends lost 8 bases and 4 bases, in that order; junction bases with no gene match: 7. The CDR3 extends over 15 amino acids. CDR1 MNHEY and CDR2 SVGAGI come from the germline V gene. CDR3 in amino acids: CASGQGLAGAYEQYF. In DNA, the CDR3 is TGTGCCAGCGGACAGGGACTAGCGGGAGCTTACGAGCAGTACTTC.

The V call is TRBV4-2, the J call TRBJ2-4, with 10 nucleotides matching TRBD2. V dropped 0 bases and J dropped 7; count of bases not matched to a gene: 12. The CDR3 spans 18 residues. Germline values: CDR1 LGHNA, CDR2 YNFKEQ. The CDR3 reads CASSQDRPSGGLANIQYF. DNA of the CDR3: TGTGCCAGCAGCCAAGATCGGCCCTCAGGGGGACTAGCGAACATTCAGTACTTC.

In regard to this clone: The junction shows a germline mismatch at one end, possibly a read error. This chain connects TRBV20-1 to TRBJ2-7; 7 bases agree with TRBD2. This CDR3 spans 14 amino acids. From germline, CDR1 is DFQATT and CDR2 SNEGSKA (reference sequence). CDR3 sequence (DNA): TGCAGTGCTAGTACTAGCGTTCGCTCCTACGAGCAGTGCTTC. It codes for CSASTSVRSYEQCF.

V gene TRBV29-1 combines with J gene TRBJ1-2; 10 bases are shared with TRBD1. Trimming took 5 bases from V and 7 from J; bases not matched to a gene: 10. Germline V gene sequence: CDR1 SQVTM, CDR2 ANQGSEA. This CDR3 has 14 amino acids. CDR3 coding DNA: TGCAGCGTTAAACCGGGACAGGGGACCTCTGGCTACACCTTC. This codes for CSVKPGQGTSGYTF. Based on the CDR3 plus reference TRBV29-1 and TRBJ1-2, the full variable domain is SAVISQKPSRDICQRGTSLTIQCQVDSQVTMMFWYRQQPGQSLTLIATANQGSEATYESGFVIDKFPISRPNLTFSTLTVSNMSPEDSSIYLCSVKPGQGTSGYTFGSGTRLTVV.